Shown below are 30 T cell receptor beta chains from a single sample sequenced in a study of cytomegalovirus exposure and HLA in healthy donors (dated by TCRdb to 2016 to 2017). The library was generated by the immunoSEQ multiplex PCR assay. For the multiplex PCR, a mixture combining 60 forward primers for TCR Vbeta segments and 13 reverse primers for TCR Jbeta segments was used. TCRdb obtained this table from immuneACCESS and retained in-frame rearrangements with V and J assigned. These tables miss some clones; where compared with another copy, unresolved V genes account for less than half of the shortfall, and the remainder is unexplained. Here the sample has about 82,000 clones; 90% occur a single time. The ten biggest clones cover less than 2.5% of the sample. The sequenced material came from PBMCs. The receptors shown here come from a man aged 18 to 29 in good health and CMV-seronegative.

The rearrangement links TRBV28 to TRBJ1-2; 7 bases are shared with TRBD1. Germline V gene sequence: CDR1 MDHEN, CDR2 SYDVKM. The CDR3 has 14 amino acids. The V gene end was trimmed by 5 bases and the J gene end by 4 bases; junction bases not matched to a gene: 7. The CDR3 region has the DNA TGTGCCAGCAGTCCCACCGGACAGGTCTATGGCTACACCTTC. As protein: CASSPTGQVYGYTF.

The CDR3 loop is CASSPGSMFRVDGYTF. The CDR3, as DNA: TGTGCCAGCAGCCCCGGGTCTATGTTCCGGGTGGATGGCTACACCTTC. J is TRBJ1-2 and V is TRBV11-2, with D unclear. CDR1 is SGHAT and CDR2 is FQNNGV in the germline V gene. This CDR3 comprises 16 residues. The germline V and J ends were trimmed by 5 bases and 6 bases, with 22 bases remaining between them.

The chain couples TRBV5-1 to TRBJ2-5, with D unclear. The germline gives CDR1 SGHRS, CDR2 YFSETQ. Trimming pared 0 bases from V and 2 bases from J, leaving 8 bases between. The CDR3 has 14 residues. This chain's CDR3 is CASSLAPGQETQYF. The DNA of the CDR3 is TGCGCCAGCAGCTTGGCCCCCGGTCAAGAGACCCAGTACTTC.

The V call is TRBV7-9, the J call TRBJ2-3; 8 bases align to TRBD1. CDR3 length: 16 amino acids. Germline V gives CDR1 SEHNR, CDR2 FQNEAQ (reference sequence). V shed 4 bases and J 3 bases; nucleotides not matched to a gene: 9. CDR3 sequence (DNA): TGTGCCAGCAGCTCGTCAAGGACAGGGTTTACAGATACGCAGTATTTT. It encodes CASSSSRTGFTDTQYF. Using reference TRBV7-9 and TRBJ2-3 for the parts outside the CDR3, the full variable domain is DTGVSQNPRHKITKRGQNVTFRCDPISEHNRLYWYRQTLGQGPEFLTYFQNEAQLEKSRLLSDRFSAERPKGSFSTLEIQRTEQGDSAMYLCASSSSRTGFTDTQYFGPGTRLTVL.

In DNA form, the CDR3 reads TGTGCCAGTAGTATTGCTAGCGGGATAGGCACCGGGGAGCTGTTTTTT. As protein: CASSIASGIGTGELFF. The chain joins TRBV19 to TRBJ2-2; 9 bases agree with TRBD2. Germline V gene lookup returns CDR1 LNHDA and CDR2 SQIVND (reference sequence). The CDR3 has 16 residues. Trimming removed 3 bases from V and 4 bases from J; junction bases left unmatched: 6.

The chain couples TRBV4-1 to TRBJ2-7, with TRBD2 identical over 8 bases. V lost 4 bases and J lost 1; bases outside the gene matches: 6. Germline V CDR1 and CDR2: MGHRA, YSYEKL. This CDR3 has 15 amino acids. CDR3 bases: TGCGCCAGCAGCCGCCTACTAGCGGAGTCCTACGAGCAGTACTTC. It codes for CASSRLLAESYEQYF.

The CDR3 loop is CASRHGTGSLYEQYF. The CDR3 coding sequence is TGTGCCAGCAGACACGGGACAGGGTCCCTCTACGAGCAGTACTTC. The rearrangement joins TRBV6-5 to TRBJ2-5; 9 nucleotides match TRBD1. The assigned J gene may be wrong: the sequence end matches TRBJ2-7 better. Germline V gene data show CDR1 as MNHEY and CDR2 as SVGAGI. CDR3 length: 15 residues.

The table lists this clone with a few counts. The rearrangement uses TRBV18 and TRBJ1-1, with D unresolved. Germline-derived CDR1 and CDR2 are KGHSH and LQKENI. V was pared by 3 bases and J by 4 bases, with 9 bases between. The CDR3 sequence is 13 residues long. The CDR3 DNA sequence: TGTGCCAGCTCACCTGAGACAACCACTGAAGCTTTCTTT. Encoded protein: CASSPETTTEAFF. Combining the CDR3 with reference TRBV18 and TRBJ1-1 gives the whole variable domain NAGVMQNPRHLVRRRGQEARLRCSPMKGHSHVYWYRQLPEEGLKFMVYLQKENIIDESGMPKERFSAEFPKEGPSILRIQQVVRGDSAAYFCASSPETTTEAFFGQGTRLTVV.

The chain carries TRBV28 and TRBJ2-5, with 10 bases that match TRBD2. The assigned J gene may be wrong: the sequence end matches TRBJ2-7 better. Germline V gene lookup returns CDR1 MDHEN and CDR2 SYDVKM. This CDR3 region has 15 residues. CDR3 nucleotide sequence: TGTGCCAGCACCCCGACTAGCGGGCGTTCCTACGAGCAGTACTTC. Amino acids: CASTPTSGRSYEQYF.

This clone was seen only once. This chain uses TRBV2 with TRBJ2-7, with TRBD1 matching 7 bases. V trimming: 5 bases; J trimming: 3 bases; junction bases outside the gene matches: 7. CDR1 and CDR2 (germline): SNHLY, FYNNEI. The CDR3 is 14 amino acids. In DNA form, the CDR3 reads TGTGCCAGCAGTAAACAGGGGACAGTCTACGAGCAGTACTTC. This sequence encodes CASSKQGTVYEQYF.

V is TRBV6-1 and J is TRBJ1-1; TRBD1 matches 11 bases. Trimming at V came to 4 bases and at J to 7 bases, leaving 5 bases not matched to a gene. The length of the CDR3 is 14 residues. The germline V gene has CDR1 MNHNS and CDR2 SASEGT. In DNA form, the CDR3 reads TGTGCCAGCAGTGGGGACAGGGGGACGGGTGAAGCTTTCTTT. Translated: CASSGDRGTGEAFF.

The rearrangement uses TRBV2 and TRBJ2-5; possible D gene TRBD2, 7 bases. There are 13 residues in the CDR3. Germline lookup yields CDR1 SNHLY and CDR2 FYNNEI. Trimming removed 8 bases from V and 4 bases from J, with 14 bases in between. The CDR3 DNA reads TGTGCCAGCTGTCAGGGGAGGGGAGAGACCCAGTACTTC. Translated, it gives CASCQGRGETQYF.

This chain joins TRBV4-2 and TRBJ1-2, with 10 bases fitting TRBD1. Looked up from germline, CDR1 is LGHNA and CDR2 is YNFKEQ. With 3 bases clipped from V and 5 bases from J, the junction kept 9 bases outside the gene matches. This CDR3 region has 16 residues. CDR3 amino acids: CASSQELGQGDYGYTF. CDR3 nucleotides: TGTGCCAGCAGCCAGGAACTTGGACAGGGGGATTATGGCTACACCTTC.

The V call is TRBV6-1, the J call TRBJ2-7; D remains unclear. V lost 4 bases, J lost 0 bases, and 10 bases lay in between. Per germline, CDR1 MNHNS and CDR2 SASEGT. CDR3 length: 14 amino acids. The CDR3 protein is CASSGLGNSYEQYF. CDR3 DNA: TGTGCCAGCAGTGGCCTGGGCAACTCCTACGAGCAGTACTTC.

This clone has only a few counts. The genes are TRBV29-1 and TRBJ2-7; D possibly corresponds to TRBD2 (6 bases). This CDR3 has 13 residues. Trimming pared 8 bases from V and 5 bases from J, leaving 19 bases between. CDR1 and CDR2 from the germline V gene are SQVTM and ANQGSEA. CDR3 in DNA: TGCAGCATCCCGGGAGTAGATATCCACGAGCAGTACTTC. It is translated as CSIPGVDIHEQYF.

As concerns this clone: Relative to the germline gene, one junction end is altered; a read error may explain this. The chain joins TRBV7-9 to TRBJ2-7; a possible D gene is TRBD2 (6 bases). The CDR3 contains 12 residues. CDR1 and CDR2 (germline): SEHNR, FQNEAQ (reference sequence). The CDR3 protein is CSSSLGGNEQYF. The DNA of the CDR3 is TGTTCCAGCAGCTTAGGAGGGAACGAGCAGTACTTC.

CDR3 nucleotide sequence: TGTGCCAGCAGCTCGAGAACGGAGACCCAGTACTTC. Translating it yields CASSSRTETQYF. The chain has TRBV5-8 and TRBJ2-5; D remains unclear. The ends were cut back, 3 bases at V and 5 bases at J, with 8 bases in the middle. Germline CDR1 is SGHTS and CDR2 is YDEGEE. CDR3 size: 12 residues.

V gene TRBV7-6 combines with J gene TRBJ1-1; 8 bases fit TRBD1. The trim removed 5 bases at V and 0 bases at J, leaving 2 bases unmatched. CDR3 length: 14 residues. Germline V gene lookup returns CDR1 SGHVS and CDR2 FNYEAQ. CDR3 DNA: TGTGCCAGCAGCCGGGACAGGATGAACACTGAAGCTTTCTTT. It encodes CASSRDRMNTEAFF.

The chain has TRBV6-5 and TRBJ1-2; 7 bases are shared with TRBD1. Germline CDR1 MNHEY, CDR2 SVGAGI. With V trimmed by 5 bases and J by 0 bases, 6 bases remained unmatched. The CDR3 sequence is 15 residues long. CDR3 in DNA: TGTGCCAGCAGTGTGACAGGGCAGTCTAACTATGGCTACACCTTC. Protein product: CASSVTGQSNYGYTF.

The chain couples TRBV6-1 to TRBJ2-7; TRBD2 might be the D (8 bases). CDR3 size: 15 residues. The germline CDR1 and CDR2 sequences are MNHNS and SASEGT. Trimming took 3 bases from V and 6 from J, leaving 18 bases between them. The CDR3 DNA follows: TGTGCCAGCAGTGAGGAGGGGGCGGGAGGATCCGAGCAGTACTTC. It translates to CASSEEGAGGSEQYF.

J is TRBJ2-7 and V is TRBV7-9; TRBD1 matches at 7 bases. The V and J ends lost 4 bases and 0 bases, in that order; junction bases with no gene match: 6. CDR1 SEHNR and CDR2 FQNEAQ come from the germline V gene (reference sequence). This CDR3 is 15 amino acids long. The CDR3 loop reads CASSSTQGSSYEQYF. As DNA, the CDR3 is TGTGCCAGCAGCTCTACACAGGGGAGCTCCTACGAGCAGTACTTC.

This clone has a handful of counts. The J gene is TRBJ1-2, the V gene TRBV5-5; tentative D call: TRBD1 (5 bases). The germline V gene has CDR1 SGHKS and CDR2 YYEKEE (reference sequence). The CDR3 is 13 residues long. With 4 bases removed from V and 7 bases from J, the gap between germline ends came to 14 bases. CDR3 region: CASSQDRGSGYTF. The CDR3 region has the DNA TGTGCCAGCAGCCAAGATCGGGGGTCTGGCTACACCTTC.

The V call is TRBV30, the J call TRBJ1-1; maybe TRBD1 (6 bases). V was trimmed by 8 bases and J by 0 bases, leaving 13 bases between them. The CDR3 totals 13 residues. Germline assignment: CDR1 GTSNPN and CDR2 SVGIG (reference sequence). The CDR3 sequence is CAGGDTMNTEAFF. As DNA, the CDR3 is TGTGCCGGGGGGGACACAATGAACACTGAAGCTTTCTTT.

CDR3 DNA: TGCAGTGCCATCCAGGGGGGACACACTGAAGCTTTCTTT. It yields the protein CSAIQGGHTEAFF. This chain connects TRBV29-1 to TRBJ1-1; TRBD1 matches at 7 bases. This CDR3 is 13 amino acids long. CDR1 and CDR2 from the germline V gene are SQVTM and ANQGSEA.

This sequence joins TRBV25-1 and TRBJ1-6, with D possibly TRBD1 on 5 matching bases. Trimming stripped 4 bases from V and 6 bases from J, with 16 bases between. Looked up from germline, CDR1 is MGHDK and CDR2 is SYGVNS. The CDR3 spans 16 residues. In DNA, the CDR3 is TGTGCCAGCAGTGGAAGTTGGGGTAGGGGTAATTCACCCCTCCACTTT. It translates to CASSGSWGRGNSPLHF.

The chain links TRBV7-9 to TRBJ2-5, with 8 bases identical to TRBD2. The V gene's germline CDR1 is SEHNR and CDR2 FQNEAQ (reference sequence). Trimming cost V 5 bases and J 2 bases; bases outside gene matches: 4. The CDR3 length is 14 residues. The CDR3 sequence is CASSREGYQETQYF. CDR3 coding DNA: TGTGCCAGCAGCCGGGAGGGCTATCAAGAGACCCAGTACTTC. The whole variable domain, filled in from reference TRBV7-9 and TRBJ2-5, reads DTGVSQNPRHKITKRGQNVTFRCDPISEHNRLYWYRQTLGQGPEFLTYFQNEAQLEKSRLLSDRFSAERPKGSFSTLEIQRTEQGDSAMYLCASSREGYQETQYFGPGTRLLVL.

V gene TRBV11-2 combines with J gene TRBJ1-2, with D possibly being TRBD1 (5 bases). Germline V gene lookup returns CDR1 SGHAT and CDR2 FQNNGV. There are 17 residues in the CDR3. V dropped 5 bases and J dropped 4 bases, with 23 bases sitting between them. CDR3 region: CASSQRPQGLLGYGYTF. DNA for the CDR3: TGTGCCAGCAGCCAACGTCCCCAGGGCCTACTGGGCTATGGCTACACCTTC.

The rearrangement joins TRBV28 to TRBJ2-1; 7 positions agree with TRBD2. In germline, CDR1 is MDHEN, CDR2 SYDVKM. J was trimmed by 8 bases and V by 3 bases; bases with no gene match: 16. The CDR3 spans 17 residues. DNA of the CDR3: TGTGCCAGCAGTTTGAGACCGTTTCGGGCTGGGGGGGATGAGCAGTTCTTC. This codes for CASSLRPFRAGGDEQFF. Based on the CDR3 plus reference TRBV28 and TRBJ2-1, the full variable domain is DVKVTQSSRYLVKRTGEKVFLECVQDMDHENMFWYRQDPGLGLRLIYFSYDVKMKEKGDIPEGYSVSREKKERFSLILESASTNQTSMYLCASSLRPFRAGGDEQFFGPGTRLTVL.

In its sample, this clone was seen a few times. V gene TRBV29-1 combines with J gene TRBJ2-1; 13 positions agree with TRBD2. Germline CDR1 reads SQVTM; CDR2 reads ANQGSEA. Trimming removed 7 bases from V and 12 bases from J; junction bases left unmatched: 12. The CDR3 extends over 14 amino acids. The CDR3 loop reads CSARTSGRSGPQFF. In DNA, the CDR3 is TGCAGCGCCCGGACTAGCGGGAGATCAGGCCCGCAGTTCTTC.

The CDR3 bases are TGTGCCAGCAGCCAAGATTCCCAGGGTGACACTGAAGCTTTCTTT. Amino acid sequence: CASSQDSQGDTEAFF. The gene calls are TRBV4-2 and TRBJ1-1; the D gene is possibly TRBD1 (5 bases). Trimming removed 0 bases from V and 3 bases from J, with 11 bases in between. The germline V gene encodes CDR1 LGHNA and CDR2 YNFKEQ. The CDR3 has 15 amino acids.